This T cell receptor (beta chain) was retrieved from a study of blood T cells in healthy people across ages (dated by TCRdb to between 2014 and 2017). Regarding the research as a whole: In model experiments, template switching captured roughly one uniquely barcoded TCR beta cDNA molecule for every two T cells. To track age-related changes in TCR beta repertoire diversity, the study relied on deep sequencing normalized with unique cDNA molecular identifiers. Four age groups were formed from the donors: young (average 16 years), middle-aged (approximately 40), aged (around 68) and long-lived (more than 75). Donors of different ages were randomly distributed across sequencing lanes to avoid experimental bias. The study analyzed two additional independent replicas of 1 million unique cDNA reads from the same blood draw for two donors, one aged 18 to 30 and one aged 80 or older.

This clonotype came up a few times. Its target antigen remains unknown. No clone much larger than this one lies a single base away; base qualities are absent. Broader findings and caveats from the paper: The percentage of naive T cells measured by flow cytometry correlated strongly with observed TCR beta diversity. Because donor CMV infection status was unknown, age-related changes in expanded clonotypes were potentially confounded. Since profiling was done on bulk unsorted PBMCs, naive and antigen-experienced compartments could not be conclusively compared. Estimates of total diversity based on one million sequenced T cells were regarded as lower bounds and as underestimates. As age increased, observed TCR beta diversity per million T cells dropped in a roughly linear way, and a significant reduction was already evident by age about 36. The long-lived group showed more naive CD4+ T cells, fewer expanded clones and increased TCR diversity than the aged group, suggesting age selection.

Systemically healthy Caucasian individuals from Russia, around 39 in total and aged about 6 to 95 years, were included as donors. Around 10 milliliters of peripheral blood were collected from each donor into EDTA-treated Vacutainer tubes. Ficoll-Paque density-gradient centrifugation was used to isolate PBMCs, with at least 7 million obtained per sample. Total RNA was extracted from PBMCs with Trizol reagent, with at least 6 micrograms obtained per sample. The percentages of naive CD45RAhigh/CD27high T cells were determined by flow cytometry on a PBMC aliquot from every donor. The receptor library was made with 5' RACE. The sequencer listed for this sample is Illumina HiSeq 2500. A second PCR of roughly 6 to 11 cycles was run with a J-beta primer mix and a sample-barcoded 5' primer. Each TCR beta cDNA molecule received a unique molecular identifier from a template-switch 5' adaptor carrying 12 random nucleotides. Each sample yielded at least 3 million CDR3-containing paired-end reads. All of the RNA was converted into first-strand cDNA using the Mint cDNA synthesis kit, with a TRBC-specific oligonucleotide serving as the primer. Following uracil-DNA glycosylase treatment, a first 18-cycle PCR with universal primers M1SS and BC2_uni_R was performed on all cDNA. As for how the authors treated the data: For normalization, 1 million high-quality reads were randomly selected from each sample, with every read carrying a distinct molecular identifier. Instead of being binned into consensus sequences, reads that shared molecular identifiers were thrown out. CDR3 identification, clonotype clustering and error correction used MiTCR with a Q25 quality threshold and the strictest error-elimination algorithm. A nonparametric unseen species model using Euler transformation provided a lower-bound estimate of total TCR beta diversity. TCRdb cleaned the public reads at Q25 with fastp, built clones with MiXCR and kept in-frame beta chains. CDR3 protein duplicates are merged, each entry listing the most common genes and DNA. The V and J calls and clone size are TCRdb's, not the authors'. Counted in this sample were around 900,000 distinct CDR3 sequences; around 54% of them appeared once. In total, the top ten clones hold around a fifth of the sample.

The germline V gene encodes CDR1 DFQATT and CDR2 SNEGSKA (reference sequence). CDR3 length: 11 amino acids, cysteine to phenylalanine. Only CDR3 DNA remains: 33 bases, in frame from the first base. Deletion took 3 bases off V and 13 bases off J, with a span of 13 bases between the germline ends. The specimen sequenced was blood. This clonotype was obtained from a woman aged 60-70 years in good health. The chain was built from TRBV20-1 and TRBJ2-1, with the D call perhaps TRBD1 or TRBD2, each one matching 5 bases. The CDR3 amino acid sequence is: CSASSSGPQFF. The DNA reads as follows: TGCAGTGCTAGTTCCTCGGGACCCCAGTTCTTC.